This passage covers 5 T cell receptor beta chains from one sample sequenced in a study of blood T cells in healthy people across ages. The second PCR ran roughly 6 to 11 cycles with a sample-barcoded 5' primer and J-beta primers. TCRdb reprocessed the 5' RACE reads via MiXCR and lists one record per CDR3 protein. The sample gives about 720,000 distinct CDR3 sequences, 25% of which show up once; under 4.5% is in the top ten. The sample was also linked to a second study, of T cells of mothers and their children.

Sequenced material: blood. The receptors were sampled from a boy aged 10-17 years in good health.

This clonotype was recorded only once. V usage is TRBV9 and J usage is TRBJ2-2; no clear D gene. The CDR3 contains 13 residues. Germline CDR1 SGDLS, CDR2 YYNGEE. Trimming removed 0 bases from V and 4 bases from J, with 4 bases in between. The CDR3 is CASSVEITGELFF. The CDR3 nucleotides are TGTGCCAGCAGCGTAGAGATCACCGGGGAGCTGTTTTTT.

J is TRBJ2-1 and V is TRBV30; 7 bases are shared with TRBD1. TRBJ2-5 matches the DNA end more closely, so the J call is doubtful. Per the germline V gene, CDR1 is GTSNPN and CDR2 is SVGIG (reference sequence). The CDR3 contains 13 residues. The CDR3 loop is CAWETGTEETQYF. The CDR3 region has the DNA TGTGCCTGGGAGACCGGGACAGAAGAGACCCAGTACTTC.

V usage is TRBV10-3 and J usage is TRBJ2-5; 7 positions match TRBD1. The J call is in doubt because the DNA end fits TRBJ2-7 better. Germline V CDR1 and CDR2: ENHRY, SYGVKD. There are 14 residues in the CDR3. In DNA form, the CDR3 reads TGTGCCATCAGTGACCCGGGACAGTCCTACGAGCAGTACTTC. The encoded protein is CAISDPGQSYEQYF.

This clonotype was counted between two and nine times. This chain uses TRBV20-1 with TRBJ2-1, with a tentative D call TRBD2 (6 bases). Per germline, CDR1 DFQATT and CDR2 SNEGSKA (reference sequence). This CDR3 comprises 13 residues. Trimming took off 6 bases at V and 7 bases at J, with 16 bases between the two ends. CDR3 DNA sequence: TGCAGTGCCCGGGACTCCCAGGTGAATGAGCAGTTCTTC. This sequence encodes CSARDSQVNEQFF.

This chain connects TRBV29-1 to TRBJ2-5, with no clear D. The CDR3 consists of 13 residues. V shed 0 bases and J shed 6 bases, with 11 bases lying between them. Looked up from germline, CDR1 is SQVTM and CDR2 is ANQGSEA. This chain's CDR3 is CSVEDHSSKTQYF. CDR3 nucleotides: TGCAGCGTTGAAGATCATAGTTCGAAGACCCAGTACTTC. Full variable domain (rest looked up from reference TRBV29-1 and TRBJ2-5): SAVISQKPSRDICQRGTSLTIQCQVDSQVTMMFWYRQQPGQSLTLIATANQGSEATYESGFVIDKFPISRPNLTFSTLTVSNMSPEDSSIYLCSVEDHSSKTQYFGPGTRLLVL.